This T cell receptor beta chain was documented in a study of a mutant IDH1 vaccine in newly diagnosed glioma. Notes on this clone: Its antigen is currently unknown.

This table comes from immunoSEQ multiplex PCR, and its TCRdb copy is limited to in-frame clones, with some not included. The sample has 35,000 or so clones; roughly 83% are singletons. Time point reported: week 5, during vaccination. Each dose delivered 300 ug of mutant IDH1 20-mer peptide subcutaneously with imiquimod. Germline values: CDR1 MNHEY, CDR2 SVGAGI. V was trimmed by 4 bases and J by 4 bases, leaving 11 bases between them. The CDR3 totals 14 residues. This receptor was taken from a man younger than 45 with glioma. The sequencing here drew on PBMCs, taken from a glioma patient whose treatment included an IDH1 peptide vaccine. The rearrangement links TRBV6-5 to TRBJ2-1, with D maybe TRBD2 (6 bases). This CDR3 is CASSSTSSYNEQFF. The CDR3, as DNA: TGTGCCAGCAGTTCGACTAGTTCGTACAATGAGCAGTTCTTC.